The subject of this entry is one T cell receptor (beta chain). At one end the junction does not follow the germline gene, possibly because of a read error. This entry is derived from a study of blood T cells in healthy people across ages. CDR3 size: 14 residues. Germline CDR1 and CDR2: SGHTA and FQGNSA. It was with a sample-barcoded 5' primer and a J-beta primer mix that a second PCR of roughly 7 to 12 cycles was run. TCRdb re-derived calls from the 5' RACE reads in MiXCR, one entry per CDR3 protein. The sample consists of some 930,000 distinct CDR3 sequences, 25% to 35% of them appearing once. These data were also reused for a study on T cells of mothers and their children. That work contributes: Reads recorded for TCR beta CDR3 numbered over 8 million per mother and around 2.8 million per child.

What was sequenced was blood. This chain joins TRBV7-2 and TRBJ2-2; tentatively, D is TRBD2 (6 bases). The TCR sequence derives from a woman between 40 and 55 years old in good health. Here the CDR3 DNA reads TGTGCCAGCAGCTATCTCCCTATGGGCGGGGAGCGGTTTTTT. Protein product: CASSYLPMGGERFF.